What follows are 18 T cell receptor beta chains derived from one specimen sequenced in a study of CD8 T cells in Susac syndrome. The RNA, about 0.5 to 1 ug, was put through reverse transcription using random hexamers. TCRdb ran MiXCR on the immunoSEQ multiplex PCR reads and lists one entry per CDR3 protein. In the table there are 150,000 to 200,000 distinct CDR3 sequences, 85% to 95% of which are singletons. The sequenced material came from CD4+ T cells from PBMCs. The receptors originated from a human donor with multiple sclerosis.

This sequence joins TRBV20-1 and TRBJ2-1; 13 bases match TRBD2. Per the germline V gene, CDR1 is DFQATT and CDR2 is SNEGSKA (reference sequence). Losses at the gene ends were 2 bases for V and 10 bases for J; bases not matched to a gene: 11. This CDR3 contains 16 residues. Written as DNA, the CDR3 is TGCAGTGCTAGACCCCAAGGACTAGCGGGGGTCAGGGAGCAGTTCTTC. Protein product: CSARPQGLAGVREQFF.

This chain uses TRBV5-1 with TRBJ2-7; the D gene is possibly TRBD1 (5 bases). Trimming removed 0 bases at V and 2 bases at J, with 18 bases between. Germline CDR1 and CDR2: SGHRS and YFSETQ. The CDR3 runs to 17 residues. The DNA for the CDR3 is TGCGCCAGCAGCTTGGCCGTGAGACAGAAAGAGGCCTACGAGCAGTACTTC. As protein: CASSLAVRQKEAYEQYF.

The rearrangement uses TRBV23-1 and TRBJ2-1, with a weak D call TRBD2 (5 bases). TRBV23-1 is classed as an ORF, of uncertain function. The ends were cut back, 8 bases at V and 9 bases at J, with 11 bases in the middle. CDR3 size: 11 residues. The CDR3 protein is CASSRTLEQFF. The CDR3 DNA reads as TGCGCCAGCTCCCGGACTCTTGAGCAGTTCTTC.

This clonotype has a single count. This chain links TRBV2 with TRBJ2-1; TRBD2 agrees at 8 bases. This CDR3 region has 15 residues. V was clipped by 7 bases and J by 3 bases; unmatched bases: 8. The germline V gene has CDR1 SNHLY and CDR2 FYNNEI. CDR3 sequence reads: CASTPPGLGYNEQFF. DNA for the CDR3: TGTGCCAGCACCCCCCCGGGACTAGGCTACAATGAGCAGTTCTTC.

CDR3 in amino acids: CASSIGDSRMDYTF. Written as DNA, the CDR3 is TGTGCCAGTAGTATTGGGGACTCCCGTATGGACTACACCTTC. The rearrangement uses TRBV19 and TRBJ1-2, with D maybe TRBD1 (5 bases). V lost 3 bases and J lost 10, with 18 bases in between. Germline V gene sequence: CDR1 LNHDA, CDR2 SQIVND (reference sequence). This CDR3 is 14 amino acids long.

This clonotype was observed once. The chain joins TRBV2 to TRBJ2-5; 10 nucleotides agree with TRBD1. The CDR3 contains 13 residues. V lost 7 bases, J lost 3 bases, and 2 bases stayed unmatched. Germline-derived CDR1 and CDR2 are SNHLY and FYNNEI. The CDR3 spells CASMGQGKETQYF. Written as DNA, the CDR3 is TGTGCCAGCATGGGACAGGGGAAAGAGACCCAGTACTTC.

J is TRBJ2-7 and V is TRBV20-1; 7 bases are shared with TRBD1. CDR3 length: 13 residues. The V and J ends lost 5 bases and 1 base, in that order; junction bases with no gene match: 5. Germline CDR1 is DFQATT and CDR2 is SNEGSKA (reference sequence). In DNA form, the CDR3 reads TGCAGTGCTGTAAAGGGACAGTCCTACGAGCAGTACTTC. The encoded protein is CSAVKGQSYEQYF.

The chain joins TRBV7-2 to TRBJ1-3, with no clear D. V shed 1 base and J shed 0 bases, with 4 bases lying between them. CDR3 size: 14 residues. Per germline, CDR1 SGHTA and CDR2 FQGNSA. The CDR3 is CASSLDSSGNTIYF. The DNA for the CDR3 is TGTGCCAGCAGCTTAGACTCCTCTGGAAACACCATATATTTT.

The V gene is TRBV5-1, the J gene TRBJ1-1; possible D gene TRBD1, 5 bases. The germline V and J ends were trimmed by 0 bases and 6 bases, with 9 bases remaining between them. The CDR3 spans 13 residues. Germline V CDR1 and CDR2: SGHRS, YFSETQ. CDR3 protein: CASSLVPGSEAFF. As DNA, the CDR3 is TGCGCCAGCAGCTTGGTCCCAGGGTCTGAAGCTTTCTTT.

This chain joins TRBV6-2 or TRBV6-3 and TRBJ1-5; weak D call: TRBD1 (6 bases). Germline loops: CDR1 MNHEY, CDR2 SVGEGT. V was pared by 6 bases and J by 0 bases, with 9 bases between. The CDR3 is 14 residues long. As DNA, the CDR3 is TGTGCCAGCAGGAGGGGGTTTAGCAATCAGCCCCAGCATTTT. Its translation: CASRRGFSNQPQHF.

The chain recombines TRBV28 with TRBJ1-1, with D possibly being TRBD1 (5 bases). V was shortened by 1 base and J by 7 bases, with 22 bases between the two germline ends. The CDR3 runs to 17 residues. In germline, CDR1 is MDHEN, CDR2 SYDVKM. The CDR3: CASSLSPRWDGQNEAFF. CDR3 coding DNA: TGTGCCAGCAGTTTATCCCCCCGGTGGGACGGTCAAAATGAAGCTTTCTTT. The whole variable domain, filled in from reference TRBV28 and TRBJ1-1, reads DVKVTQSSRYLVKRTGEKVFLECVQDMDHENMFWYRQDPGLGLRLIYFSYDVKMKEKGDIPEGYSVSREKKERFSLILESASTNQTSMYLCASSLSPRWDGQNEAFFGQGTRLTVV.

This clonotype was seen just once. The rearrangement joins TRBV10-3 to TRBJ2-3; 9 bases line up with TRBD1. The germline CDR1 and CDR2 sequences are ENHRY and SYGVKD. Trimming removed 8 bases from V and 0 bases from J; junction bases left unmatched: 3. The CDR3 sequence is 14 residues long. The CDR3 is CAIRGTGSTDTQYF. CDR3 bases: TGTGCCATCCGGGGGACAGGGAGCACAGATACGCAGTATTTT.

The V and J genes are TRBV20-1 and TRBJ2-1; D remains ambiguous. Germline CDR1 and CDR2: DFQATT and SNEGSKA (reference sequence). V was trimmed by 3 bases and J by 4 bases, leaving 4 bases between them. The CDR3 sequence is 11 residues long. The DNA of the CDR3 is TGCAGTGCTAGTTCGTACAATGAGCAGTTCTTC. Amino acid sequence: CSASSYNEQFF.

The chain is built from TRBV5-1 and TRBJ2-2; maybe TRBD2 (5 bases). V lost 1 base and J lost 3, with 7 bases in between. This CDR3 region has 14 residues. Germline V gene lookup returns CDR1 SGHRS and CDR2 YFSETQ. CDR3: CASSLTGDTGELFF. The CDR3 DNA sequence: TGCGCCAGCAGCTTGACCGGGGACACCGGGGAGCTGTTTTTT. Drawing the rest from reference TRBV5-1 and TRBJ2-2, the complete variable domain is KAGVTQTPRYLIKTRGQQVTLSCSPISGHRSVSWYQQTPGQGLQFLFEYFSETQRNKGNFPGRFSGRQFSNSRSEMNVSTLELGDSALYLCASSLTGDTGELFFGEGSRLTVL.

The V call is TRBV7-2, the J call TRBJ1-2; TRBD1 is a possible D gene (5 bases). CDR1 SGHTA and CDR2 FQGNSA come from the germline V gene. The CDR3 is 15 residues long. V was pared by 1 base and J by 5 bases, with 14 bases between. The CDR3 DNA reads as TGTGCCAGCAGCTTAGTTCGCAGGGTGGGATATGGCTACACCTTC. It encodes CASSLVRRVGYGYTF.

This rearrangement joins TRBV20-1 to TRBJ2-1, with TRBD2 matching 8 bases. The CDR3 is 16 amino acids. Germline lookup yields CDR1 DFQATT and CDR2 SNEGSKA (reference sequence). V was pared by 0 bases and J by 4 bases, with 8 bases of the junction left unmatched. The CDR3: CSARDLGGRKYNEQFF. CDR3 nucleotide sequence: TGCAGTGCTAGAGATCTGGGCGGGAGGAAATACAATGAGCAGTTCTTC.

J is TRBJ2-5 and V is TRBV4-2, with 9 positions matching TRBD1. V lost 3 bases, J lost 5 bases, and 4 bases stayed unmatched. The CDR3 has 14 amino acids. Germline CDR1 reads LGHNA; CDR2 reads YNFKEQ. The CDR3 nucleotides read TGTGCCAGCAGCCAGGACAGGGGAGGGGAGACCCAGTACTTC. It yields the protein CASSQDRGGETQYF.

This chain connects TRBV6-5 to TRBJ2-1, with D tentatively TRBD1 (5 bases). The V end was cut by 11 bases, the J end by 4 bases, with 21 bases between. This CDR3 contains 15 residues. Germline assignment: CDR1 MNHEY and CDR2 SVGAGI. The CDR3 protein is CASKLGGATYNEQFF. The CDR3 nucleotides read TGTGCCTCGAAGTTAGGTGGGGCGACGTACAATGAGCAGTTCTTC.